The clone carrying this T cell receptor beta chain has only one observation. Its target is not known. This specimen comes from a study of STAT5B mutations in CD4+ large granular lymphocyte leukemia. Study findings and constraints: 8/27 top patient clones versus 2/35 control clones were TRBV06-family.

The survey-level immunoSEQ assay was used. Authors' processing steps: The detection floor for productive clonotype frequency was 2.59 x 10-5. Using immunoSEQ multiplex PCR, the repertoire was profiled, and TCRdb retains in-frame clones only, with some absent. The V and J calls and clone size were taken over from that table, and D and trimming were inferred from the DNA. Counted here are about 22,000 clones, 78% occurring once; the ten biggest clones make up 0.42%. Germline V gives CDR1 MNHNY, CDR2 SVGAGI (reference sequence). J was trimmed by 3 bases and V by 3 bases; bases with no gene match: 6. The CDR3 covers 16 residues.

The receptor was derived from a human donor in good health. The sequenced material came from CD4+ T cells from blood buffy coats. The rearrangement joins TRBV6-6 to TRBJ1-2; 11 positions agree with TRBD1. CDR3 coding DNA: TGTGCCAGCAGTTATCGGACAGGGGGCAGGGACTATGGCTACACCTTC. Its protein product is CASSYRTGGRDYGYTF.